Below, 27 T cell receptor beta chains from the same sample are listed, as sequenced in a study of beta chain features in type 1 diabetes. Reverse transcribing all isolated RNA meant expressed TCRB transcripts were sequenced. The table came from immunoSEQ multiplex PCR; TCRdb's copy has only in-frame clones and leaves some out. In the table there are under 950,000 clones, roughly 17% of which are singletons. The sequencing sample was made of naive CD4+ T cells from blood. These receptors originate from a woman between 18 and 29 years old in good health.

The rearrangement links TRBV27 to TRBJ1-1; D is perhaps TRBD1 (5 bases). Germline V gene data show CDR1 as MNHEY and CDR2 as SMNVEV (reference sequence). V was trimmed by 10 bases and J by 1 base, leaving 19 bases between them. CDR3 length: 15 residues. CDR3 residues: CATKEPGRPNTEAFF. DNA for the CDR3: TGTGCCACCAAGGAACCGGGACGGCCGAACACTGAAGCTTTCTTT.

Details on this clone: The sample has other DNA sequences that encode this CDR3 too. This chain uses TRBV20-1 with TRBJ2-7, with D unclear. This CDR3 spans 10 amino acids. The V and J ends lost 3 bases and 5 bases respectively, with 5 bases between them. The V gene's germline CDR1 is DFQATT and CDR2 SNEGSKA (reference sequence). CDR3 DNA: TGCAGTGCTAGGAGCCACGAGCAGTACTTC. Its protein product is CSARSHEQYF.

J is TRBJ2-5 and V is TRBV18, with 8 nucleotides matching TRBD1. The CDR3 loop spans 17 amino acids. Unmatched junction bases numbered 16, after V lost 5 bases and J lost 5 bases. The germline V gene encodes CDR1 KGHSH and CDR2 LQKENI. The CDR3 DNA follows: TGTGCCAGCTCAACGAGGACAGGGAGGTCCGCCTGGGAGACCCAGTACTTC. Protein: CASSTRTGRSAWETQYF.

The chain joins TRBV19 to TRBJ2-2; 8 bases are shared with TRBD1. This CDR3 comprises 14 residues. Germline V gene data show CDR1 as LNHDA and CDR2 as SQIVND (reference sequence). V lost 5 bases and J lost 7; bases outside the gene matches: 6. The chain's CDR3 is CASSRLGTGGELFF. CDR3 bases: TGTGCCAGTAGTCGACTCGGGACAGGCGGGGAGCTGTTTTTT.

This clone was detected a few times. The chain couples TRBV9 to TRBJ1-2; TRBD1 matches at 8 bases. This CDR3 has 16 amino acids. Trimming removed 2 bases from V and 4 bases from J; junction bases left unmatched: 10. Germline lookup yields CDR1 SGDLS and CDR2 YYNGEE. Written as DNA, the CDR3 is TGTGCCAGCAGCGTTGACGCCGGGACAGGCGCCTATGGCTACACCTTC. Translated: CASSVDAGTGAYGYTF. Filled out from reference TRBV9 and TRBJ1-2, the complete variable domain reads DSGVTQTPKHLITATGQRVTLRCSPRSGDLSVYWYQQSLDQGLQFLIQYYNGEERAKGNILERFSAQQFPDLHSELNLSSLELGDSALYFCASSVDAGTGAYGYTFGSGTRLTVV.

The chain recombines TRBV7-3 with TRBJ2-2, with D tentatively TRBD2 (5 bases). The length of the CDR3 is 15 residues. Germline lookup yields CDR1 SGHTA and CDR2 FQGTGA. Trimming took off 6 bases at V and 5 bases at J, with 16 bases between the two ends. CDR3 protein: CASRQASPGTGELFF. CDR3 bases: TGTGCCAGCAGGCAGGCAAGCCCGGGAACCGGGGAGCTGTTTTTT.

The chain is built from TRBV7-2 and TRBJ2-1; D could derive from TRBD1 or TRBD2 (5 bases each). The CDR3 is 14 residues long. V lost 5 bases to trimming and J lost 9 bases, with 17 bases between them. The V gene's germline CDR1 is SGHTA and CDR2 FQGNSA. The CDR3, as DNA: TGTGCCAGCAGCCCCCGGGGACGGGGTTTTGAGCAGTTCTTC. This gives the protein CASSPRGRGFEQFF. Variable domain in full (rest from reference TRBV7-2 and TRBJ2-1): GAGVSQSPSNKVTEKGKDVELRCDPISGHTALYWYRQSLGQGLEFLIYFQGNSAPDKSGLPSDRFSAERTGGSVSTLTIQRTQQEDSAVYLCASSPRGRGFEQFFGPGTRLTVL.

The rearrangement joins TRBV4-3 to TRBJ2-3, with no clear D. There are 16 residues in the CDR3. Germline V CDR1 and CDR2: LGHNA, YSLEER. The germline V and J ends were trimmed by 1 base and 0 bases, with 11 bases remaining between them. CDR3 loop: CASSQVGGRSTDTQYF. Written as DNA, the CDR3 is TGCGCCAGCAGCCAAGTCGGTGGTAGGAGCACAGATACGCAGTATTTT.

The genes are TRBV7-3 and TRBJ2-2; TRBD1 matches at 10 bases. J was trimmed by 4 bases and V by 4 bases; bases with no gene match: 3. The CDR3 extends over 15 amino acids. Per the germline V gene, CDR1 is SGHTA and CDR2 is FQGTGA. The CDR3 spells CASSSRDRGTGELFF. As DNA, the CDR3 is TGTGCCAGCAGCTCCCGGGACAGGGGCACCGGGGAGCTGTTTTTT. The full variable domain, completed using reference TRBV7-3 and TRBJ2-2, is GAGVSQTPSNKVTEKGKYVELRCDPISGHTALYWYRQSLGQGPEFLIYFQGTGAADDSGLPNDRFFAVRPEGSVSTLKIQRTERGDSAVYLCASSSRDRGTGELFFGEGSRLTVL.

This chain connects TRBV7-9 to TRBJ1-5, with TRBD1 as a possible D gene (6 bases). Trimming removed 5 bases at V and 4 bases at J, with 15 bases between. CDR1 is SEHNR and CDR2 is FQNEAQ in the germline V gene (reference sequence). The CDR3 runs 15 residues. CDR3 loop: CASSPRDGQNQPQHF. In DNA, the CDR3 is TGTGCCAGCAGCCCCCGGGACGGACAGAATCAGCCCCAGCATTTT.

In its sample, this clone was seen a few times. J is TRBJ2-3 and V is TRBV5-4; 9 bases map to TRBD2. Germline V gene lookup returns CDR1 SGHNT and CDR2 YYREEE (reference sequence). CDR3 size: 15 residues. J was trimmed by 4 bases and V by 3 bases; bases with no gene match: 6. The chain's CDR3 is CASSSIAGEADTQYF. CDR3 DNA sequence: TGTGCCAGCAGCTCAATAGCGGGAGAGGCAGATACGCAGTATTTT. Full variable domain (missing parts from reference TRBV5-4 and TRBJ2-3): ETGVTQSPTHLIKTRGQQVTLRCSSQSGHNTVSWYQQALGQGPQFIFQYYREEENGRGNFPPRFSGLQFPNYSSELNVNALELDDSALYLCASSSIAGEADTQYFGPGTRLTVL.

The chain has TRBV6-5 and TRBJ1-2; D not resolved. The germline V gene encodes CDR1 MNHEY and CDR2 SVGAGI. V was trimmed by 6 bases and J by 2 bases, leaving 7 bases between them. The CDR3 spans 12 residues. The CDR3, as DNA: TGTGCCAGCAGCCGTGACAACTATGGCTACACCTTC. It yields the protein CASSRDNYGYTF.

The CDR3 nucleotides read TGTGCCACCCAAAACTGGAGCGGGGGCACCGGGGAGCTGTTTTTT. Encoded protein: CATQNWSGGTGELFF. This chain connects TRBV28 to TRBJ2-2; 8 bases map to TRBD2. CDR1 is MDHEN, CDR2 SYDVKM, per germline. CDR3 size: 15 residues. Germline trimming cut 10 bases from V and 4 bases from J; bases unmatched to any gene: 11.

This clone was picked up a small number of times. The genes are TRBV2 and TRBJ2-1; the D is unclear. Looked up from germline, CDR1 is SNHLY and CDR2 is FYNNEI. V lost 3 bases, J lost 6 bases, and 18 bases lay in between. CDR3 length: 16 amino acids. CDR3 residues: CASSDKIPYSFNEQFF. CDR3 DNA sequence: TGTGCCAGCAGTGATAAGATTCCTTACTCTTTCAATGAGCAGTTCTTC.

The V and J genes are TRBV7-9 and TRBJ2-3, with D perhaps being TRBD1 or TRBD2 (5 bases each). V was cut by 1 base and J by 8 bases, with 22 bases left in between. Germline CDR1 and CDR2: SEHNR and FQNEAQ (reference sequence). The CDR3 extends over 17 amino acids. The chain's CDR3 is CASSLVVGAQNLITQYF. CDR3 nucleotide sequence: TGTGCCAGCAGCTTAGTAGTCGGGGCTCAGAACCTAATTACGCAGTATTTT. Together with reference TRBV7-9 and TRBJ2-3, the CDR3 gives the full variable domain: DTGVSQNPRHKITKRGQNVTFRCDPISEHNRLYWYRQTLGQGPEFLTYFQNEAQLEKSRLLSDRFSAERPKGSFSTLEIQRTEQGDSAMYLCASSLVVGAQNLITQYFGPGTRLTVL.

The V and J genes are TRBV7-9 and TRBJ2-1, with a tentative D call TRBD2 (5 bases). Trimming removed 0 bases at V and 9 bases at J, with 12 bases between. Germline CDR1 SEHNR, CDR2 FQNEAQ (reference sequence). The CDR3 consists of 14 residues. CDR3 residues: CASSLAGSMSEQFF. The CDR3 DNA follows: TGTGCCAGCAGCTTAGCGGGGAGCATGAGTGAGCAGTTCTTC.

This clone was seen a handful of times. The V call is TRBV16, the J call TRBJ2-7; 10 bases are a match to TRBD1. Trimming removed 0 bases from V and 5 bases from J; junction bases left unmatched: 4. The CDR3 has 15 amino acids. The germline CDR1 and CDR2 sequences are KGHSY and FQNENV. The CDR3 loop reads CASSQSGTGVHEQYF. CDR3 sequence (DNA): TGTGCCAGCAGCCAATCGGGGACAGGGGTCCACGAGCAGTACTTC.

This clone was seen only a few times. V gene TRBV6-5 combines with J gene TRBJ1-2; maybe TRBD1 (5 bases). Germline CDR1 is MNHEY and CDR2 is SVGAGI. V was clipped by 6 bases and J by 0 bases, with 11 bases between them. The CDR3 length is 14 residues. The CDR3 sequence: CASSGHIPNYGYTF. The DNA for the CDR3 is TGTGCCAGCAGCGGACATATTCCTAACTATGGCTACACCTTC.

CDR3 nucleotide sequence: TGCGCCAGCAGCTTTTTAGGGACTAGAGACTACGAGCAGTACTTC. Translated, it gives CASSFLGTRDYEQYF. The chain couples TRBV5-1 to TRBJ2-7; TRBD2 matches at 8 bases. The length of the CDR3 is 15 residues. CDR1 and CDR2 (germline): SGHRS, YFSETQ. The V segment lost 2 bases and the J segment 3 bases; nucleotides outside the gene matches: 7.

The sample holds a few counts of this clone. J is TRBJ2-1 and V is TRBV28, with TRBD2 matching 12 bases. CDR3 size: 16 residues. V lost 5 bases, J lost 4 bases, and 6 bases stayed unmatched. Germline V gene data show CDR1 as MDHEN and CDR2 as SYDVKM. CDR3 amino acids: CASSVGGLAGYNEQFF. Written as DNA, the CDR3 is TGTGCCAGCAGTGTTGGGGGACTAGCGGGTTACAATGAGCAGTTCTTC.

The chain combines TRBV6-1 with TRBJ2-3; no reliable D call. The V gene's germline CDR1 is MNHNS and CDR2 SASEGT. The ends were cut back, 8 bases at V and 0 bases at J, with 12 bases in the middle. This CDR3 has 14 residues. This chain's CDR3 is CASLSRSSTDTQYF. The CDR3 DNA reads TGTGCCAGCCTATCGAGGTCTAGCACAGATACGCAGTATTTT.

This clone was recorded once. The chain uses TRBV6-6 and TRBJ2-1; D call uncertain. The germline V and J ends were trimmed by 9 bases and 4 bases, with 22 bases remaining between them. CDR3 length: 16 residues. The V gene's germline CDR1 is MNHNY and CDR2 SVGAGI (reference sequence). CDR3: CASNLGVVASYNEQFF. CDR3 nucleotide sequence: TGTGCCAGTAACTTGGGTGTGGTAGCCTCATACAATGAGCAGTTCTTC.

V is TRBV28 and J is TRBJ1-5; no definite D call. Germline CDR1 reads MDHEN; CDR2 reads SYDVKM. This CDR3 comprises 13 residues. Trimming pared 7 bases from V and 14 bases from J, leaving 21 bases between. The CDR3 region has the DNA TGTGCCAGCATCGAGGGCAGGTCGTTCTCTAAGCATTTT. Its protein product is CASIEGRSFSKHF. The variable domain in full, with the rest retrieved from reference TRBV28 and TRBJ1-5, is DVKVTQSSRYLVKRTGEKVFLECVQDMDHENMFWYRQDPGLGLRLIYFSYDVKMKEKGDIPEGYSVSREKKERFSLILESASTNQTSMYLCASIEGRSFSKHFGDGTRLSIL.

The table lists this clone with a few counts. V and J are TRBV7-9 and TRBJ2-2; 7 nucleotides match TRBD1. The germline CDR1 and CDR2 sequences are SEHNR and FQNEAQ (reference sequence). The CDR3 is 15 amino acids. V lost 2 bases and J lost 5; bases outside the gene matches: 5. The CDR3 is CASSLRGLWTGELFF. Here the CDR3 DNA reads TGTGCCAGCAGCTTAAGGGGGCTTTGGACCGGGGAGCTGTTTTTT. Complete variable domain (other parts from reference TRBV7-9 and TRBJ2-2): DTGVSQNPRHKITKRGQNVTFRCDPISEHNRLYWYRQTLGQGPEFLTYFQNEAQLEKSRLLSDRFSAERPKGSFSTLEIQRTEQGDSAMYLCASSLRGLWTGELFFGEGSRLTVL.

This clone was counted between two and nine times. The CDR3 protein is CASSPVGYPTDTQYF. The CDR3 region has the DNA TGTGCCAGCAGCCCCGTTGGCTACCCCACAGATACGCAGTATTTT. The chain has TRBV7-8 and TRBJ2-3; D is undetermined. Germline CDR1 is SGHVS and CDR2 is FQNEAQ. V was cut by 5 bases and J by 2 bases, with 14 bases left in between. The CDR3 runs to 15 residues.

The rearrangement links TRBV28 to TRBJ1-5; D might be TRBD1 (6 bases). V was shortened by 5 bases and J by 1 base, with 18 bases between the two germline ends. This CDR3 spans 17 amino acids. Germline V gene sequence: CDR1 MDHEN, CDR2 SYDVKM. CDR3 loop: CASSPHWGAGSNQPQHF. In nucleotides, the CDR3 is TGTGCCAGCAGTCCCCATTGGGGGGCGGGAAGCAATCAGCCCCAGCATTTT.

In its sample, this clone was seen a few times. The V and J genes are TRBV7-9 and TRBJ2-1; 7 nucleotides agree with TRBD2. Trimming removed 4 bases from V and 3 bases from J; junction bases left unmatched: 15. The CDR3 covers 18 residues. Per the germline V gene, CDR1 is SEHNR and CDR2 is FQNEAQ (reference sequence). The CDR3 reads CASSSARGGRPVYNEQFF. CDR3 nucleotides: TGTGCCAGCAGCTCGGCAAGGGGCGGGAGACCTGTCTACAATGAGCAGTTCTTC. The full variable domain, rest sourced from reference TRBV7-9 and TRBJ2-1, is DTGVSQNPRHKITKRGQNVTFRCDPISEHNRLYWYRQTLGQGPEFLTYFQNEAQLEKSRLLSDRFSAERPKGSFSTLEIQRTEQGDSAMYLCASSSARGGRPVYNEQFFGPGTRLTVL.